This entry lists 14 T cell receptor beta chains sequenced from one sample in a study of shared clonotypes between healthy human individuals. Generated by immunoSEQ multiplex PCR, the TCRdb table keeps only in-frame clones and is missing some. The sample shows over a million clones, roughly 74% of them seen only once. Sequenced sample: memory CD4+ T cells from PBMCs. Subset described: CD45RA-negative fraction. These receptors were obtained from a man aged 18 to 30 in good health. Some clones in this sample may be carry-over from other donors' samples.

The chain recombines TRBV11-2 with TRBJ2-1, with D maybe TRBD2 (5 bases). Germline lookup yields CDR1 SGHAT and CDR2 FQNNGV. CDR3 length: 15 amino acids. V lost 4 bases and J lost 6, with 16 bases in between. CDR3 sequence: CASSYTSGVGNEQFF. The CDR3 DNA is TGTGCCAGCAGCTATACTAGTGGAGTGGGCAATGAGCAGTTCTTC.

The genes are TRBV29-1 and TRBJ1-2; D is undetermined. Germline CDR1 SQVTM, CDR2 ANQGSEA. The V end lost 0 bases, the J end lost 13 bases, and 12 bases lay between the germline ends. The length of the CDR3 is 11 residues. In DNA, the CDR3 is TGCAGCGTTGAAGATCTGGGGAAACGCACCTTC. This encodes CSVEDLGKRTF.

The V and J genes are TRBV19 and TRBJ1-3, with D unclear. CDR3 length equals 14 residues. The V gene's germline CDR1 is LNHDA and CDR2 SQIVND (reference sequence). Trimming took off 6 bases at V and 3 bases at J, with 12 bases between the two ends. CDR3 protein: CASSPAGVGNTIYF. In DNA form, the CDR3 reads TGTGCCAGTAGCCCGGCGGGAGTTGGAAACACCATATATTTT.

The rearrangement uses TRBV2 and TRBJ2-5, with D possibly matching TRBD2 (6 bases). CDR1 and CDR2 (germline): SNHLY, FYNNEI. With 2 bases removed from V and 5 bases from J, the gap between germline ends came to 9 bases. There are 13 residues in the CDR3. The CDR3 DNA sequence: TGTGCCAGCAGTGAACTAGCGATGGAGACCCAGTACTTC. This sequence encodes CASSELAMETQYF.

The chain employs TRBV28 and TRBJ2-7; 8 nucleotides agree with TRBD1. V lost 5 bases, J lost 2 bases, and 5 bases stayed unmatched. Germline CDR1 is MDHEN and CDR2 is SYDVKM. This CDR3 is built from 14 residues. The CDR3 DNA reads as TGTGCCAGCAGTCCTTGGGACAGGCCCTACGAGCAGTACTTC. This codes for CASSPWDRPYEQYF.

The chain employs TRBV4-1 and TRBJ2-1; TRBD2 matches at 8 bases. Trimming removed 0 bases from V and 7 bases from J; junction bases left unmatched: 14. CDR3 length: 18 residues. The germline gives CDR1 MGHRA, CDR2 YSYEKL. CDR3 DNA: TGCGCCAGCAGCCAAGAACGGCGGCGGGGGGAGGGTAGTAATGAGCAGTTCTTC. It codes for CASSQERRRGEGSNEQFF.

The genes are TRBV5-1 and TRBJ2-3, with 11 bases aligning to TRBD2. Germline-derived CDR1 and CDR2 are SGHRS and YFSETQ. The length of the CDR3 is 14 residues. The V and J ends lost 6 bases and 6 bases, in that order; junction bases with no gene match: 6. The DNA of the CDR3 is TGCGCCAGCAAACTAGCGGGAGACACGGATACGCAGTATTTT. Translating gives CASKLAGDTDTQYF.

The J gene is TRBJ1-3, the V gene TRBV6-5, with no clear D. V lost 5 bases and J lost 10, with 15 bases in between. This CDR3 spans 13 amino acids. CDR1 is MNHEY, CDR2 SVGAGI, per germline. CDR3 residues: CASSPGPVSTIYF. CDR3 coding DNA: TGTGCCAGCAGTCCCGGCCCGGTATCGACCATATATTTT.

This clone has a handful of counts. The chain recombines TRBV30 with TRBJ1-1, with no clear D. Between the trimmed V and J ends, which lost 2 bases and 7 bases, there was a span of 8 bases. CDR3 size: 11 residues. Germline CDR1 reads GTSNPN; CDR2 reads SVGIG (reference sequence). The CDR3 region is CAWSRSLEAFF. The DNA for the CDR3 is TGTGCCTGGAGTCGGTCCCTTGAAGCTTTCTTT.

Only a few counts were recorded for this clone. V usage is TRBV30 and J usage is TRBJ1-2, with a tentative D call TRBD1 (5 bases). CDR1 and CDR2 from the germline V gene are GTSNPN and SVGIG (reference sequence). CDR3 length equals 11 residues. The V end was cut by 4 bases, the J end by 12 bases, with 15 bases between. CDR3 nucleotides: TGTGCCTGGAACCCAGTCTGGGGCGACACCTTC. Residues: CAWNPVWGDTF.

V and J are TRBV15 and TRBJ1-3; D might be TRBD1 (5 bases). CDR3 length: 16 residues. V shed 0 bases and J shed 0 bases, with 9 bases lying between them. Germline V CDR1 and CDR2: LNHNV, YYDKDF (reference sequence). DNA of the CDR3: TGTGCCACCAGCAGAGATGGCCAGGGCTCTGGAAACACCATATATTTT. As protein: CATSRDGQGSGNTIYF.

The chain couples TRBV19 to TRBJ2-3; 8 bases agree with TRBD1. The CDR3 extends over 17 amino acids. The V gene end was trimmed by 5 bases and the J gene end by 2 bases; junction bases not matched to a gene: 12. Per germline, CDR1 LNHDA and CDR2 SQIVND (reference sequence). The CDR3 DNA follows: TGTGCCAGTAGTCTTAGGACAGGGAGTGGGACCACAGATACGCAGTATTTT. Amino acids: CASSLRTGSGTTDTQYF. The variable domain in full, completed from reference TRBV19 and TRBJ2-3, reads DGGITQSPKYLFRKEGQNVTLSCEQNLNHDAMYWYRQDPGQGLRLIYYSQIVNDFQKGDIAEGYSVSREKKESFPLTVTSAQKNPTAFYLCASSLRTGSGTTDTQYFGPGTRLTVL.

The gene calls are TRBV25-1 and TRBJ2-6; 9 bases line up with TRBD2. The CDR3 has 18 amino acids. V was pared by 6 bases and J by 0 bases, with 9 bases of the junction left unmatched. Germline assignment: CDR1 MGHDK and CDR2 SYGVNS. The CDR3 DNA reads TGTGCCAGCAGGGGACGACTAGCGGACCTCTCTGGGGCCAACGTCCTGACTTTC. Translated, it gives CASRGRLADLSGANVLTF. The full variable domain, its missing parts supplied by reference TRBV25-1 and TRBJ2-6, is EADIYQTPRYLVIGTGKKITLECSQTMGHDKMYWYQQDPGMELHLIHYSYGVNSTEKGDLSSESTVSRIRTEHFPLTLESARPSHTSQYLCASRGRLADLSGANVLTFGAGSRLTVL.

This clone was observed a handful of times. J is TRBJ2-7 and V is TRBV6-1; the match to TRBD2 covers 10 bases. The germline CDR1 and CDR2 sequences are MNHNS and SASEGT. The V segment lost 7 bases and the J segment 5 bases; nucleotides outside the gene matches: 8. The CDR3 covers 14 residues. The CDR3 sequence: CASNPGTSVNEQYF. In nucleotides, the CDR3 is TGTGCCAGCAACCCCGGGACTAGCGTCAACGAGCAGTACTTC.